Reported below is one TCR beta chain. Its specificity is unknown. The source of the sample is a study of beta chain features in type 1 diabetes. The germline gives CDR1 MNHEY, CDR2 SMNVEV (reference sequence). The CDR3 loop spans 12 amino acids. The V end was cut by 3 bases, the J end by 5 bases, with 4 bases between. Study-wide results and caveats: Researchers cautioned that cDNA sequencing could over-represent cells with high TCR expression.

Expressed TCRB transcripts were sequenced after all isolated RNA was converted to cDNA. The protocol was immunoSEQ multiplex PCR, while the TCRdb copy is restricted to in-frame clones and leaves out a portion. Of under 550,000 clones in the sample, roughly an eighth were seen once. The sequence was obtained from a woman under 30 in good health. The sequenced sample consisted of naive CD4+ T cells from blood. The V call is TRBV27, the J call TRBJ1-4; D remains unclear. DNA for the CDR3: TGTGCCAGCAGTTTCATCAATGAAAAACTGTTTTTT. It translates to CASSFINEKLFF. Together with reference TRBV27 and TRBJ1-4, the CDR3 gives the full variable domain: EAQVTQNPRYLITVTGKKLTVTCSQNMNHEYMSWYRQDPGLGLRQIYYSMNVEVTDKGDVPEGYKVSRKEKRNFPLILESPSPNQTSLYFCASSFINEKLFFGSGTQLSVL.